This record covers a single T cell receptor (beta chain). In the source study's methods: Nucleated cell number was recorded as an estimate derived from reference gene primer amplification. Only in-frame clones appear in the TCRdb table, and some are missing; sequencing was by immunoSEQ multiplex PCR. The V and J calls and clone size were taken over from that table, and D and trimming were inferred from the DNA. The table lists roughly 60,000 clones, about nine tenths of them singletons, with about 5.4% in the top ten. The source of the sample is a study of blood T cell repertoires in COVID-19. Study context: The United States, Italy and Spain supplied acute and convalescent COVID-19 samples. In each case, the material was cDNA or gDNA derived from T cells, B-cell-depleted T cells, or PBMCs.

The CDR3 extends over 19 amino acids. V lost 1 base, J lost 0 bases, and 21 bases lay in between. Per the germline V gene, CDR1 is SGHTA and CDR2 is FQGNSA. The TCR originated in a human donor in a cohort sampled during active COVID-19. The gene calls are TRBV7-2 and TRBJ1-1; D ambiguous. The sequencing sample was made of peripheral blood. CDR3 sequence (DNA): TGTGCCAGCAGCTTAGGGGCCGGGGTGGGGTTGATTTTGAACACTGAAGCTTTCTTT. It specifies CASSLGAGVGLILNTEAFF.